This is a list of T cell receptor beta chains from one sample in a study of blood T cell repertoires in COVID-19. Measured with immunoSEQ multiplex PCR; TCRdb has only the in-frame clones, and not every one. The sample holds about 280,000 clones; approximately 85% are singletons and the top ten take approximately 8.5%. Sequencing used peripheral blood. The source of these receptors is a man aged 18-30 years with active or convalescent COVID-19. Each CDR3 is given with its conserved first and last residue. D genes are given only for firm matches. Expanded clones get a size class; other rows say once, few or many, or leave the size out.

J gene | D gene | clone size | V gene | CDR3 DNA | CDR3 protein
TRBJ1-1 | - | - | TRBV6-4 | TGTGCCAGCAGTAGGGGAAACATGAACACTGAAGCTTTCTTT | CASSRGNMNTEAFF
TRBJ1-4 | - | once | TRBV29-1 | TGCAGCGTTTCGGTTTCCGGTGAAAAACTGTTTTTT | CSVSVSGEKLFF
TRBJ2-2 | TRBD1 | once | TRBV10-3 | TGTGCCATCAGGATAGGACAGGTTGGGGAGCTGTTTTTT | CAIRIGQVGELFF
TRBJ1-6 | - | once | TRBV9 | TGTGCCAGCAGCGTAGGGGACAAACTCTATAATTCACCCCTCCACTTT | CASSVGDKLYNSPLHF
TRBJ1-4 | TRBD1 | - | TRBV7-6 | TGTGCCAGCAGGGGGGACAGTGGGGCCAATGAAAAACTGTTTTTT | CASRGDSGANEKLFF
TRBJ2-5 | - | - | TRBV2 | TGTGCCAGCAGTGAGTTGCCAGGGGAGACCCAGTACTTC | CASSELPGETQYF
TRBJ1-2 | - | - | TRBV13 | TGTGCCAGCACTACAGGGAATGGCTACACCTTC | CASTTGNGYTF
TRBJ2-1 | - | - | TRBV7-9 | TGTGCCCCAGGTAGTCTTACCTACAATGAGCAGTTCTTC | CAPGSLTYNEQFF
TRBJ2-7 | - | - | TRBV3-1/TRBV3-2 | TGTGCCAGCAGCCAAGTACGGGGTTACGAGCAGTACTTC | CASSQVRGYEQYF
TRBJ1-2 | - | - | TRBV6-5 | TGTGCCAGCAGTTACTCAGCGTATTCTGGTAGTGGCTACACCTTC | CASSYSAYSGSGYTF